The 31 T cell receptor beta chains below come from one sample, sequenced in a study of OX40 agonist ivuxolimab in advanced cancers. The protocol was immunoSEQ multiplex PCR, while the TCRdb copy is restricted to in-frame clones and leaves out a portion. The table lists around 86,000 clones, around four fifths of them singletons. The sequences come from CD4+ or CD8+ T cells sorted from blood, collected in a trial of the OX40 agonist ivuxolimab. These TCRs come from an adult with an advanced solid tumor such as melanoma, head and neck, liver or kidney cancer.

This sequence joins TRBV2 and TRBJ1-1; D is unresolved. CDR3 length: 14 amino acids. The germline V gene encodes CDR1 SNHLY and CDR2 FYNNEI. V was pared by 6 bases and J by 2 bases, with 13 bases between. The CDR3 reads CASSSSESNTEAFF. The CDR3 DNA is TGTGCCAGCAGCTCGTCAGAGTCTAACACTGAAGCTTTCTTT.

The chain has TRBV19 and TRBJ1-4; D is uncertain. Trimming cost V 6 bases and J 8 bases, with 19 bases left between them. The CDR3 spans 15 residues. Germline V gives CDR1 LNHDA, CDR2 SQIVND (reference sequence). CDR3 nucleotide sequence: TGTGCCAGTAGGACGAAAGCACGACCGAACGAAAAACTGTTTTTT. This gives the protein CASRTKARPNEKLFF.

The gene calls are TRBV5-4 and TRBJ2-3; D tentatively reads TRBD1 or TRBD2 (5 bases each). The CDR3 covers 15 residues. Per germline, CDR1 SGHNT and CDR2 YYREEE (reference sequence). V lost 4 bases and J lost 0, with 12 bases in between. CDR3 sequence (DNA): TGTGCCAGCAGCCCGTGGGACGGGAGCACAGATACGCAGTATTTT. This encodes CASSPWDGSTDTQYF.

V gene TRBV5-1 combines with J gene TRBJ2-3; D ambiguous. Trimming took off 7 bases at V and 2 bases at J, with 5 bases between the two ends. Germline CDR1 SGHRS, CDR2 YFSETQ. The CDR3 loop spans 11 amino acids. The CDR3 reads CASGITDTQYF. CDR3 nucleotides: TGCGCCAGCGGGATCACAGATACGCAGTATTTT. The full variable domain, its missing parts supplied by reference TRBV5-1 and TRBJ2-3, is KAGVTQTPRYLIKTRGQQVTLSCSPISGHRSVSWYQQTPGQGLQFLFEYFSETQRNKGNFPGRFSGRQFSNSRSEMNVSTLELGDSALYLCASGITDTQYFGPGTRLTVL.

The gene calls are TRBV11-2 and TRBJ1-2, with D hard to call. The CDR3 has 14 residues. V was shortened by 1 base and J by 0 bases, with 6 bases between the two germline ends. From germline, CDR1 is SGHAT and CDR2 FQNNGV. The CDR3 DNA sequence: TGTGCCAGCAGCTTAGTACAGACTAACTATGGCTACACCTTC. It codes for CASSLVQTNYGYTF.

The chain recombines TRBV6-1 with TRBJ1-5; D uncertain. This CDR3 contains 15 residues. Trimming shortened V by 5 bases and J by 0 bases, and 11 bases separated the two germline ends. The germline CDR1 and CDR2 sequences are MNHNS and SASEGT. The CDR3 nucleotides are TGTGCCAGCAGTCTCCGCACTTATAGCAATCAGCCCCAGCATTTT. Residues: CASSLRTYSNQPQHF.

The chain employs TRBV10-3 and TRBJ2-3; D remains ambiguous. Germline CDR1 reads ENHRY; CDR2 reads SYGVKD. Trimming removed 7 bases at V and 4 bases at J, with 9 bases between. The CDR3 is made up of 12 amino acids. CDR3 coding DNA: TGTGCCATCAAGTCCTCGGCAGATACGCAGTATTTT. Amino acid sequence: CAIKSSADTQYF.

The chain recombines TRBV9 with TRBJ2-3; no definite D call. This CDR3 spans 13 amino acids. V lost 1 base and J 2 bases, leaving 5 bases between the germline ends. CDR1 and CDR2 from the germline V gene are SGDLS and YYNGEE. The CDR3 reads CASSVRNTDTQYF. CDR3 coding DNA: TGTGCCAGCAGCGTAAGGAACACAGATACGCAGTATTTT.

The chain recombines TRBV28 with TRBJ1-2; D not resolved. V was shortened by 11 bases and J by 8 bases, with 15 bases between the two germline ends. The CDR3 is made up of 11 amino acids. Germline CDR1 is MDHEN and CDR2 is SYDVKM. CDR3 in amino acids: CACTRGWGYTF. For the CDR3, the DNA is TGTGCCTGTACCAGAGGCTGGGGCTACACCTTC.

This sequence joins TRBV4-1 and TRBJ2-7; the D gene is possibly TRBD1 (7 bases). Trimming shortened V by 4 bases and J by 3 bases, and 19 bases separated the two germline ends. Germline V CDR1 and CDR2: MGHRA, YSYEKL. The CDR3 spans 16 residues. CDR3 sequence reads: CASSPSEGAIIYEQYV. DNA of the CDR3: TGCGCCAGCAGCCCCTCGGAGGGGGCTATAATCTACGAGCAGTACGTC.

The DNA of the CDR3 is TGCGCCAGCAGCTTGGGGCTCCGGGCCATGAACACTGAAGCTTTCTTT. This translates into CASSLGLRAMNTEAFF. This chain uses TRBV5-1 with TRBJ1-1; no firm D call. The germline CDR1 and CDR2 sequences are SGHRS and YFSETQ. The CDR3 sequence is 16 residues long. Trimming took 0 bases from V and 0 from J, leaving 12 bases between them.

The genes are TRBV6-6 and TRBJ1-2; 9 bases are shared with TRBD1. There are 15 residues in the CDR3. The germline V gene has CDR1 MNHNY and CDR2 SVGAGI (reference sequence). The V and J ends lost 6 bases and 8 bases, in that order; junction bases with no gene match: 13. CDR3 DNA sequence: TGTGCCAGCAGCTCAAACAGGGGGCGCGTAAACGGCTACACCTTC. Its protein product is CASSSNRGRVNGYTF.

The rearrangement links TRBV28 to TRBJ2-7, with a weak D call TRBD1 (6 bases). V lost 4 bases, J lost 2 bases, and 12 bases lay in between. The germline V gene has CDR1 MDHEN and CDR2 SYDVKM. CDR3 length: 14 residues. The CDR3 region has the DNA TGTGCCAGCAGTTCCGGGACATCTACCTACGAGCAGTACTTC. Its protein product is CASSSGTSTYEQYF.

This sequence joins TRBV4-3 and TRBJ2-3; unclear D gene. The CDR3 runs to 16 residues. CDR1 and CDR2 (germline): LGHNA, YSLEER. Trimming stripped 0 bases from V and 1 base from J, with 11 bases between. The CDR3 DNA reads TGCGCCAGCAGCCAAGATCGGGTTTTAGGCACAGATACGCAGTATTTT. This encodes CASSQDRVLGTDTQYF.

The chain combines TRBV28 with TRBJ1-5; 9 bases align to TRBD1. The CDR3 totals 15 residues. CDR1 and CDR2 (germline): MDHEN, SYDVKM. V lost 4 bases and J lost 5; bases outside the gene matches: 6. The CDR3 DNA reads TGTGCCAGCAGTTCCCTGGGACAGGGATATCAGCCCCAGCATTTT. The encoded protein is CASSSLGQGYQPQHF. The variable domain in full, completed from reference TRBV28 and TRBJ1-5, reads DVKVTQSSRYLVKRTGEKVFLECVQDMDHENMFWYRQDPGLGLRLIYFSYDVKMKEKGDIPEGYSVSREKKERFSLILESASTNQTSMYLCASSSLGQGYQPQHFGDGTRLSIL.

The CDR3 loop reads CASSPDGGGEKLFF. Here the CDR3 DNA reads TGTGCCAGCAGCCCAGACGGGGGAGGTGAAAAACTGTTTTTT. This chain joins TRBV7-8 and TRBJ1-4; perhaps TRBD1 as D (5 bases). V gave up 5 bases and J gave up 7 bases, with 14 bases separating them. This CDR3 region has 14 residues. The germline V gene encodes CDR1 SGHVS and CDR2 FQNEAQ. Together with reference TRBV7-8 and TRBJ1-4, the CDR3 gives the full variable domain: GAGVSQSPRYKVAKRGQDVALRCDPISGHVSLFWYQQALGQGPEFLTYFQNEAQLDKSGLPSDRFFAERPEGSVSTLKIQRTQQEDSAVYLCASSPDGGGEKLFFGSGTQLSVL.

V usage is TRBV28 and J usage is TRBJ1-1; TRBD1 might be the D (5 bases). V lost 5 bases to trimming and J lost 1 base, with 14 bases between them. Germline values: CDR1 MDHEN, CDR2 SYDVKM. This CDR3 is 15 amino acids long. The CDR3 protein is CASSPAGTANTEAFF. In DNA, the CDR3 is TGTGCCAGCAGTCCTGCCGGGACGGCGAACACTGAAGCTTTCTTT.

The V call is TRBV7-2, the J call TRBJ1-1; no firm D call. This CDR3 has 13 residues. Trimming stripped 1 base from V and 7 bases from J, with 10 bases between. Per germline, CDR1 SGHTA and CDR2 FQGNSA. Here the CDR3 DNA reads TGTGCCAGCAGCTTAGTGACGCGGAATGAAGCTTTCTTT. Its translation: CASSLVTRNEAFF.

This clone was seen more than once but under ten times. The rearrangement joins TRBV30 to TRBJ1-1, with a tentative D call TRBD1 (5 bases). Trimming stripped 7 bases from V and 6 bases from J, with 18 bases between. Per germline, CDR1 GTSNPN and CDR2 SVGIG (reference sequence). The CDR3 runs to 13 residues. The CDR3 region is CASAAGVRPEAFF. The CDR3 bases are TGTGCCTCGGCGGCGGGGGTTCGTCCTGAAGCTTTCTTT.

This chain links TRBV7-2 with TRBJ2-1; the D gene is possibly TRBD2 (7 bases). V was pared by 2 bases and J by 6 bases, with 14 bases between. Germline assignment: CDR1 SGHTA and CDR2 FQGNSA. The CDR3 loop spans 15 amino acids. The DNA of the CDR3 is TGTGCCAGCAGCTTACCGAGGGGGGGCCTCAATGAGCAGTTCTTC. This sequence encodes CASSLPRGGLNEQFF.

The CDR3 nucleotides are TGTGCCAGCATCCCCCTCCCCGGGGGCGGACGGACAGATACGCAGTATTTT. As protein: CASIPLPGGGRTDTQYF. This rearrangement joins TRBV7-2 to TRBJ2-3; D possibly uses TRBD1 or TRBD2 (6 bases each). Germline lookup yields CDR1 SGHTA and CDR2 FQGNSA. Trimming shortened V by 7 bases and J by 3 bases, and 23 bases separated the two germline ends. This CDR3 is built from 17 residues.

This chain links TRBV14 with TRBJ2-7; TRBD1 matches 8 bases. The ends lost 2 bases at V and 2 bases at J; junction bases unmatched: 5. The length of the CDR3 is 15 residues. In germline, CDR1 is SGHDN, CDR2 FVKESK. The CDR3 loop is CASSQRQGATYEQYF. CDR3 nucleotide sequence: TGTGCCAGCAGCCAAAGGCAGGGGGCAACCTACGAGCAGTACTTC.

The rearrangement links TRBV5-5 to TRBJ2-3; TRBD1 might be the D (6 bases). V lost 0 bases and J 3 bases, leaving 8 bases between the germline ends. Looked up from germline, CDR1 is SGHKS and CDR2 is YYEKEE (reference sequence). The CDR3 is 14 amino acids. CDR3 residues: CASSLGGPTDTQYF. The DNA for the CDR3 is TGTGCCAGCAGCTTGGGGGGGCCAACAGATACGCAGTATTTT.

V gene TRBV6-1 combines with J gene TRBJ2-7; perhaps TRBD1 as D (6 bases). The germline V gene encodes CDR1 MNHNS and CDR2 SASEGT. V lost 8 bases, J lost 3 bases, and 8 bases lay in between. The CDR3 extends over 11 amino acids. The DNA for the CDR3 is TGTGCCAGCGGACAGCACTACGAGCAGTACGTC. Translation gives CASGQHYEQYV.

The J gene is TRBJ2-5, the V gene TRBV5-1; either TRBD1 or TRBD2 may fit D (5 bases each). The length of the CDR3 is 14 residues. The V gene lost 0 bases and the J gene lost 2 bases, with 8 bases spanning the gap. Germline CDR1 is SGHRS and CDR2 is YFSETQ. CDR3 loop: CASSLGGGQETQYF. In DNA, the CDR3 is TGCGCCAGCAGCTTGGGTGGGGGTCAAGAGACCCAGTACTTC. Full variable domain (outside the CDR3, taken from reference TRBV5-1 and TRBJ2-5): KAGVTQTPRYLIKTRGQQVTLSCSPISGHRSVSWYQQTPGQGLQFLFEYFSETQRNKGNFPGRFSGRQFSNSRSEMNVSTLELGDSALYLCASSLGGGQETQYFGPGTRLLVL.

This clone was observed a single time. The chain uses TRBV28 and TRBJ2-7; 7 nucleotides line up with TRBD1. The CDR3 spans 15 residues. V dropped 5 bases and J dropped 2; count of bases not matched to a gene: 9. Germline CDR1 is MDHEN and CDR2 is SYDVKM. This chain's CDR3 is CASSTLEGGTYEQYF. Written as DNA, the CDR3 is TGTGCCAGCAGTACCCTTGAAGGGGGCACCTACGAGCAGTACTTC. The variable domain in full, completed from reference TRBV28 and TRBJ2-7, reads DVKVTQSSRYLVKRTGEKVFLECVQDMDHENMFWYRQDPGLGLRLIYFSYDVKMKEKGDIPEGYSVSREKKERFSLILESASTNQTSMYLCASSTLEGGTYEQYFGPGTRLTVT.

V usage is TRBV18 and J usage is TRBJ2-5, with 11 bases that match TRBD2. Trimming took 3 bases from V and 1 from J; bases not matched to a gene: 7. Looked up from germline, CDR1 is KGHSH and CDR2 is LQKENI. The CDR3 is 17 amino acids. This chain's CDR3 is CASSPSLAGGSQETQYF. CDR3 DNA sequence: TGTGCCAGCTCACCCTCCCTAGCGGGGGGCTCCCAAGAGACCCAGTACTTC.

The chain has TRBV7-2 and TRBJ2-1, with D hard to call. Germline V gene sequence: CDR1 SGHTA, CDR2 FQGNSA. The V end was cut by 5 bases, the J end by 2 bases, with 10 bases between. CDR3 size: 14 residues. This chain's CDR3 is CASSRGTAYNEQFF. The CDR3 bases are TGTGCCAGCAGCCGCGGTACGGCCTACAATGAGCAGTTCTTC. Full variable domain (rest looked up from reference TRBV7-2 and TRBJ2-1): GAGVSQSPSNKVTEKGKDVELRCDPISGHTALYWYRQSLGQGLEFLIYFQGNSAPDKSGLPSDRFSAERTGGSVSTLTIQRTQQEDSAVYLCASSRGTAYNEQFFGPGTRLTVL.

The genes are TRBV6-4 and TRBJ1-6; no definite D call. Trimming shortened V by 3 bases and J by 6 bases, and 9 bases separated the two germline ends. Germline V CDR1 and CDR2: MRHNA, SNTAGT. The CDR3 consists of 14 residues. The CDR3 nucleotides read TGTGCCAGCAGTGAGTCGTCGGTTAATTCACCCCTCCACTTT. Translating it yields CASSESSVNSPLHF.

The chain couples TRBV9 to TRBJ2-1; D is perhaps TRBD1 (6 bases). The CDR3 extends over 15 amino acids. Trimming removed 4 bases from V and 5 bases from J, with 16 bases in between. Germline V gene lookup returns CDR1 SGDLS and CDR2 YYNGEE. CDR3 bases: TGTGCCAGCAGCCCTAGTTTAACAGGGAACAATGAGCAGTTCTTC. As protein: CASSPSLTGNNEQFF.

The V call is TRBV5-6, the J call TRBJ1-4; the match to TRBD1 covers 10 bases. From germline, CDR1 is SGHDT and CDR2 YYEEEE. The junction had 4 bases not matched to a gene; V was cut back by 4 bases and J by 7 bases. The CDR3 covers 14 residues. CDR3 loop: CASSRRDRGEKLFF. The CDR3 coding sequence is TGTGCCAGCAGCCGTCGGGACAGGGGTGAAAAACTGTTTTTT.